The 17 T cell receptor beta chains in this list originate from one sample, sequenced in a study of T cells expressing NK-cell markers. TCRdb reanalyzed the 5' RACE reads, giving one entry per CDR3 protein sequence and no DNA. Its clone listing holds some 190,000 distinct CDR3 sequences. The sequenced sample consisted of blood T cells: a sorted CD56 or NKG2C T cell subset, CD4+ or CD8+ T cells, or bulk PBMC T cells (not recorded which). Source of these receptors: a man aged 18-75 years in good health.

The rearrangement links TRBV12-3 or TRBV12-4 to TRBJ1-5; TCRdb outputs TRBD1, but without DNA this stays unchecked. The CDR3 covers 15 residues. CDR3 region: CASSRGTGGYQPQHF.

The CDR3 here is CAAGQTYEQYF. V gene TRBV10-3 combines with J gene TRBJ2-7; TCRdb outputs TRBD1, but without DNA this stays unchecked. There are 11 residues in the CDR3. The germline CDR1 and CDR2 sequences are ENHRY and SYGVKD.

J is TRBJ2-1 and V is TRBV13; TCRdb picks TRBD1, but there is no DNA to check that call. This CDR3 comprises 12 residues. Per germline, CDR1 PRHDT and CDR2 FYEKMQ (reference sequence). The CDR3 loop is CASSPRGTEQFF.

The chain employs TRBV15 and TRBJ2-7. Germline assignment: CDR1 LNHNV and CDR2 YYDKDF (reference sequence). The CDR3 contains 13 residues. CDR3 region: CATSRVTAGEQYF.

The chain links TRBV7-8 to TRBJ2-5; the TCRdb call, TRBD1, lacks DNA for checking. Looked up from germline, CDR1 is SGHVS and CDR2 is FQNEAQ. This CDR3 region has 17 residues. The CDR3 sequence: CASSPHLAGASQETQYF.

The chain combines TRBV15 with TRBJ1-2; the D call of TRBD1 rests on TCRdb alone, since no DNA is present to check it. The CDR3 spans 14 residues. Germline V lookup: CDR1 LNHNV, CDR2 YYDKDF (reference sequence). CDR3 sequence: CATSFRQGADGYTF. Supplemented by reference TRBV15 and TRBJ1-2, the full variable domain reads DAMVIQNPRYQVTQFGKPVTLSCSQTLNHNVMYWYQQKSSQAPKLLFHYYDKDFNNEADTPDNFQSRRPNTSFCFLDIRSPGLGDTAMYLCATSFRQGADGYTFGSGTRLTVV.

The chain uses TRBV20-1 and TRBJ2-3; TCRdb calls TRBD2, which cannot be checked without DNA. The germline gives CDR1 DFQATT, CDR2 SNEGSKA (reference sequence). The CDR3 is 16 amino acids. This chain's CDR3 is CSARDYQRGNTDTQYF.

V gene TRBV27 combines with J gene TRBJ1-1; TCRdb proposes TRBD1, but this gene call is untestable without DNA. The CDR3 runs to 15 residues. Germline-derived CDR1 and CDR2 are MNHEY and SMNVEV (reference sequence). CDR3 sequence reads: CASSSRDTRAPGAFF.

The chain has TRBV7-3 and TRBJ1-3; with no DNA, the TCRdb D assignment of TRBD1 cannot be verified. Germline CDR1 is SGHTA and CDR2 is FQGTGA. The CDR3 consists of 17 residues. The CDR3 sequence: CASSQDRGPRSGNTIYF.

The chain joins TRBV7-8 to TRBJ2-2; TCRdb proposes TRBD1, but this gene call is untestable without DNA. Germline lookup yields CDR1 SGHVS and CDR2 FQNEAQ. The CDR3 length is 15 residues. Here the CDR3 reads CASSAVLGTAGELFF.

The gene calls are TRBV6-1 and TRBJ2-3; the TCRdb D gene call, TRBD2, has no DNA to confirm it. Germline CDR1 and CDR2: MNHNS and SASEGT. CDR3 length: 16 amino acids. CDR3 loop: CASSPLLRTQRDTQYF.

This chain uses TRBV5-1 with TRBJ2-7; TCRdb outputs TRBD1, but without DNA this stays unchecked. This CDR3 spans 15 amino acids. The V gene's germline CDR1 is SGHRS and CDR2 YFSETQ. CDR3: CASSLEGRPTYEQYF. The full variable domain, in which reference TRBV5-1 and TRBJ2-7 provide the parts outside the CDR3, is KAGVTQTPRYLIKTRGQQVTLSCSPISGHRSVSWYQQTPGQGLQFLFEYFSETQRNKGNFPGRFSGRQFSNSRSEMNVSTLELGDSALYLCASSLEGRPTYEQYFGPGTRLTVT.

V and J are TRBV18 and TRBJ2-1; TCRdb's D call of TRBD1 is untestable without DNA. Germline CDR1 and CDR2: KGHSH and LQKENI. The CDR3 sequence is 16 residues long. The chain's CDR3 is CASSPTGGPLNNEQFF.

V is TRBV3-1 and J is TRBJ2-3. CDR1 and CDR2 (germline): LGHDT, YNNKEL (reference sequence). The CDR3 consists of 14 residues. The CDR3 reads CASSQEIYTDTQYF.

The genes are TRBV9 and TRBJ2-1; TCRdb outputs TRBD2, but without DNA this stays unchecked. This CDR3 spans 13 amino acids. Germline-derived CDR1 and CDR2 are SGDLS and YYNGEE. CDR3: CASSVLAGGEQFF.

The V call is TRBV5-8, the J call TRBJ2-7. Germline CDR1 SGHTS, CDR2 YDEGEE. The CDR3 consists of 12 residues. The CDR3 sequence is CASSLPPASQYF. Using reference TRBV5-8 and TRBJ2-7 for the parts outside the CDR3, the full variable domain is EAGVTQSPTHLIKTRGQQATLRCSPISGHTSVYWYQQALGLGLQFLLWYDEGEERNRGNFPPRFSGRQFPNYSSELNVNALELEDSALYLCASSLPPASQYFGPGTRLTVT.

The chain carries TRBV27 and TRBJ1-1. Germline V gene data show CDR1 as MNHEY and CDR2 as SMNVEV (reference sequence). This CDR3 is 13 amino acids long. Here the CDR3 reads CASSLYGWTEAFF.